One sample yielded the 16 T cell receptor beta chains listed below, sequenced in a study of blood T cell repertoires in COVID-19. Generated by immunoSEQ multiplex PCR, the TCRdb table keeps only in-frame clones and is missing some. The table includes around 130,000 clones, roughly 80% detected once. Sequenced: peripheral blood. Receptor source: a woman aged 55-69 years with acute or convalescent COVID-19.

The CDR3 region has the DNA TGTGCCAGCAGCGTCGGGAGTGGGACAGGGTCAACTGAAGCTTTCTTT. Its translation is CASSVGSGTGSTEAFF. The chain has TRBV9 and TRBJ1-1; 9 nucleotides line up with TRBD1. The V segment lost 2 bases and the J segment 5 bases; nucleotides outside the gene matches: 10. The CDR3 consists of 16 residues. Germline V lookup: CDR1 SGDLS, CDR2 YYNGEE. The full variable domain, completed using reference TRBV9 and TRBJ1-1, is DSGVTQTPKHLITATGQRVTLRCSPRSGDLSVYWYQQSLDQGLQFLIQYYNGEERAKGNILERFSAQQFPDLHSELNLSSLELGDSALYFCASSVGSGTGSTEAFFGQGTRLTVV.

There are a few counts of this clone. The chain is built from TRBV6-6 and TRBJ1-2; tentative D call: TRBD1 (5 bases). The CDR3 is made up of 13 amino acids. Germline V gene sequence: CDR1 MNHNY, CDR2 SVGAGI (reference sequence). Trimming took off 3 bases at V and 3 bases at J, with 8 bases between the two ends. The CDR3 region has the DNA TGTGCCAGCAGTTATACAGGAGACTATGGCTACACCTTC. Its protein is CASSYTGDYGYTF.

CDR3 DNA: TGTGCCAGCAGCTGGGGGACAGGAAGCAATCAGCCCCAGCATTTT. Residues: CASSWGTGSNQPQHF. The chain joins TRBV6-5 to TRBJ1-5; 8 bases are shared with TRBD1. Germline V gives CDR1 MNHEY, CDR2 SVGAGI. Losses at the gene ends were 6 bases for V and 1 base for J; bases not matched to a gene: 5. There are 15 residues in the CDR3.

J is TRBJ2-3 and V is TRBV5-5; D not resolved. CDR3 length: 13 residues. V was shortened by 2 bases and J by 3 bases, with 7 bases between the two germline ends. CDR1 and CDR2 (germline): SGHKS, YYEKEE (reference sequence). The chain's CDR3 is CASSFSFTDTQYF. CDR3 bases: TGTGCCAGCAGCTTCTCTTTTACAGATACGCAGTATTTT. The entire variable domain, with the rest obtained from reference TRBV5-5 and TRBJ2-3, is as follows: DAGVTQSPTHLIKTRGQQVTLRCSPISGHKSVSWYQQVLGQGPQFIFQYYEKEERGRGNFPDRFSARQFPNYSSELNVNALLLGDSALYLCASSFSFTDTQYFGPGTRLTVL.

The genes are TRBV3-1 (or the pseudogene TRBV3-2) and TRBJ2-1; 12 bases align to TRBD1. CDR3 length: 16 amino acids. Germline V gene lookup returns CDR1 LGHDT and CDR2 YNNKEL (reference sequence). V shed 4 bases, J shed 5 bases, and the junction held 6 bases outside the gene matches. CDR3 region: CASSLPGQGANNEQFF. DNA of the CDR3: TGTGCCAGCAGCCTTCCGGGACAGGGGGCAAACAATGAGCAGTTCTTC.

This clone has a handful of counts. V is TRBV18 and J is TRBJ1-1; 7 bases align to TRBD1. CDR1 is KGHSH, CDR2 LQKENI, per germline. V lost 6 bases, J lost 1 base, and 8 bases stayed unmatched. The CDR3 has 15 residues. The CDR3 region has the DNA TGTGCCAGCTCCCTAGGACAGGTGGGGAACACTGAAGCTTTCTTT. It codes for CASSLGQVGNTEAFF.

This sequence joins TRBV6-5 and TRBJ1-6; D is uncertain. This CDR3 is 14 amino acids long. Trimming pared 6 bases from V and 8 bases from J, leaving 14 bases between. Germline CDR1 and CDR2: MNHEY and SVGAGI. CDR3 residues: CASRVRLADSPLHF. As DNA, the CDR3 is TGTGCCAGCAGGGTCCGACTGGCAGATTCACCCCTCCACTTT.

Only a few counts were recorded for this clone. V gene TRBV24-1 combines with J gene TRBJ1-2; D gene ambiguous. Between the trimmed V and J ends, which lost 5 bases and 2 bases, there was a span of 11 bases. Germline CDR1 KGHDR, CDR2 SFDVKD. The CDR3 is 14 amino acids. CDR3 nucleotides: TGTGCCACCAGTGGGGCAGCAGAGAACTATGGCTACACCTTC. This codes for CATSGAAENYGYTF.

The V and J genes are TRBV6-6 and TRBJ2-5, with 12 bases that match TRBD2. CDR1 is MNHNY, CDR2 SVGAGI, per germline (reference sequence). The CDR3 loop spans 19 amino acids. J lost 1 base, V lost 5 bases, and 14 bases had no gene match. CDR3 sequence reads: CASSPQRGGTSGLQETQYF. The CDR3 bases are TGTGCCAGCAGTCCTCAGCGGGGGGGGACTAGCGGGCTCCAAGAGACCCAGTACTTC.

DNA of the CDR3: TGTGCCAGCAGCCATACAACAGGGGAAGACGGGAGAGGCTACACCTTC. This encodes CASSHTTGEDGRGYTF. The chain joins TRBV3-1 (or the pseudogene TRBV3-2) to TRBJ1-2, with 7 bases matching TRBD1. Per germline, CDR1 LGHDT and CDR2 YNNKEL (reference sequence). This CDR3 has 16 residues. The junction had 15 bases not matched to a gene; V was cut back by 3 bases and J by 8 bases.

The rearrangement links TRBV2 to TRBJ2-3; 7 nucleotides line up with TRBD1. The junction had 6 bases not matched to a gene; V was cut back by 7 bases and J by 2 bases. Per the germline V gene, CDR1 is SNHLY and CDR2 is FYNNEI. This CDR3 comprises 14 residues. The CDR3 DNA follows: TGTGCCAGCATAGACAGGGCCTACACAGATACGCAGTATTTT. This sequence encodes CASIDRAYTDTQYF.

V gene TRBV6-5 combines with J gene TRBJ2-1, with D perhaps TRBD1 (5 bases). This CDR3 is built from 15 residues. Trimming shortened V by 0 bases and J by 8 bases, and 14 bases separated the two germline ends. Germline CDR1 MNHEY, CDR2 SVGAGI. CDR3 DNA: TGTGCCAGCAGTTACTCGATTGTCTCAGGGCATGAGCAGTTCTTC. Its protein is CASSYSIVSGHEQFF.

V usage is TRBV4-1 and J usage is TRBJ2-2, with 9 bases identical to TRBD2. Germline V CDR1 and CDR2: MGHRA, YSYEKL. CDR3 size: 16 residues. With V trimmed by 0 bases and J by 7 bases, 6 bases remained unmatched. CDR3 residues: CASSQEGLAGYGELFF. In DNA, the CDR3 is TGCGCCAGCAGCCAAGAGGGGCTAGCGGGGTACGGGGAGCTGTTTTTT.

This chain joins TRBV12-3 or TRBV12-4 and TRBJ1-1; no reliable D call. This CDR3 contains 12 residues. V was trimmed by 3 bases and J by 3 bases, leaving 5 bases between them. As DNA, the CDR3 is TGTGCCAGCAGTTTGAGTGACACTGAAGCTTTCTTT. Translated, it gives CASSLSDTEAFF.

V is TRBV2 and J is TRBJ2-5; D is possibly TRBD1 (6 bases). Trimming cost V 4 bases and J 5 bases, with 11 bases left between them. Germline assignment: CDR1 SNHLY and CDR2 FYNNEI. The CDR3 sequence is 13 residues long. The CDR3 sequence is CASSGQVEETQYF. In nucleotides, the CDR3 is TGTGCCAGCAGTGGACAGGTTGAGGAGACCCAGTACTTC.

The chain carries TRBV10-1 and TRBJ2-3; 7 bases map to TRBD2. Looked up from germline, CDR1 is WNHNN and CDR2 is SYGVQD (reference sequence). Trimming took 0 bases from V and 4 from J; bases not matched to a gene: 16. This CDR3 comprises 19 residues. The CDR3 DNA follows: TGCGCCAGCAGTGAGTCGCTTCGGCGCCCCGGGGGGTTCGCAGATACGCAGTATTTT. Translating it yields CASSESLRRPGGFADTQYF.